The 27 T cell receptor beta chains given below trace back to one sample, sequenced in a study of cytomegalovirus exposure and HLA in healthy donors. PCR primers comprised 60 Vbeta and 13 Jbeta primers. TCRdb keeps only in-frame clones here, not all; method: immunoSEQ multiplex PCR. The profile shows under 200,000 clones, approximately 80% of them singletons. The sample consisted of PBMCs. The source is a woman in her forties or fifties in good health and CMV-seronegative.

The V call is TRBV19, the J call TRBJ2-4; D remains ambiguous. Germline V gene data show CDR1 as LNHDA and CDR2 as SQIVND (reference sequence). V gave up 7 bases and J gave up 0 bases, with 7 bases separating them. The CDR3 covers 13 residues. In DNA form, the CDR3 reads TGTGCCAGTAAGGAGTTAGCCAAAAACATTCAGTACTTC. This encodes CASKELAKNIQYF.

V gene TRBV5-4 combines with J gene TRBJ2-7; 7 nucleotides match TRBD1. Germline CDR1 SGHNT, CDR2 YYREEE (reference sequence). The CDR3 has 13 amino acids. With 0 bases clipped from V and 9 bases from J, the junction kept 6 bases outside the gene matches. The CDR3 here is CASSLVGTDGQYF. In DNA, the CDR3 is TGTGCCAGCAGCTTGGTGGGGACAGACGGGCAGTACTTC.

The chain links TRBV4-3 to TRBJ2-3; 8 bases map to TRBD1. The CDR3 is 16 residues long. Per germline, CDR1 LGHNA and CDR2 YSLEER. The V and J ends lost 0 bases and 1 base, in that order; junction bases with no gene match: 3. CDR3 amino acids: CASSQEPGQGTDTQYF. Here the CDR3 DNA reads TGCGCCAGCAGCCAAGAACCGGGACAGGGCACAGATACGCAGTATTTT.

This clone has a single count. The V and J genes are TRBV28 and TRBJ1-4; D unresolved. V lost 6 bases and J 8 bases, leaving 16 bases between the germline ends. The CDR3 is made up of 14 amino acids. Per germline, CDR1 MDHEN and CDR2 SYDVKM. CDR3 sequence reads: CASSLVDPGEKLFF. The CDR3, as DNA: TGTGCCAGCAGCTTGGTGGATCCCGGGGAAAAACTGTTTTTT. The variable domain in full, completed from reference TRBV28 and TRBJ1-4, reads DVKVTQSSRYLVKRTGEKVFLECVQDMDHENMFWYRQDPGLGLRLIYFSYDVKMKEKGDIPEGYSVSREKKERFSLILESASTNQTSMYLCASSLVDPGEKLFFGSGTQLSVL.

The V and J genes are TRBV28 and TRBJ2-3; tentative D call: TRBD2 (6 bases). CDR1 and CDR2 (germline): MDHEN, SYDVKM. This CDR3 is built from 15 residues. Trimming cost V 1 base and J 3 bases, with 11 bases left between them. The CDR3 here is CASSLYARGTDTQYF. DNA for the CDR3: TGTGCCAGCAGTTTATACGCGCGGGGTACAGATACGCAGTATTTT.

J is TRBJ2-7 and V is TRBV7-9; D is possibly TRBD1 (6 bases). The CDR3 runs 13 residues. V was pared by 7 bases and J by 2 bases, with 12 bases between. Germline V CDR1 and CDR2: SEHNR, FQNEAQ (reference sequence). The CDR3 loop reads CASTQGQPYEQYF. The CDR3 region has the DNA TGTGCCAGCACCCAGGGACAACCCTACGAGCAGTACTTC.

V usage is TRBV7-9 and J usage is TRBJ2-1; D not certain. V lost 1 base, J lost 12 bases, and 10 bases lay in between. The CDR3 contains 12 residues. Germline V gives CDR1 SEHNR, CDR2 FQNEAQ (reference sequence). Here the CDR3 DNA reads TGTGCCAGCAGCTTAGGTCTTTCCGTGCAGTTCTTC. Amino acid sequence: CASSLGLSVQFF.

J is TRBJ2-3 and V is TRBV4-1; D not resolved. CDR1 and CDR2 from the germline V gene are MGHRA and YSYEKL. The CDR3 has 12 residues. The V end was cut by 1 base, the J end by 7 bases, with 6 bases between. This chain's CDR3 is CASSQGQNTQYF. For the CDR3, the DNA is TGCGCCAGCAGCCAAGGCCAGAATACGCAGTATTTT.

This rearrangement joins TRBV5-4 to TRBJ2-7; 8 bases agree with TRBD2. The germline gives CDR1 SGHNT, CDR2 YYREEE (reference sequence). V shed 3 bases, J shed 3 bases, and the junction held 5 bases outside the gene matches. This CDR3 contains 14 residues. The CDR3 sequence is CASSSPGLVYEQYF. Here the CDR3 DNA reads TGTGCCAGCAGCTCTCCGGGACTAGTCTACGAGCAGTACTTC.

This chain joins TRBV5-1 and TRBJ2-3; TRBD1 agrees at 8 bases. After removal of 3 bases from V and 1 base from J, the junction contained 10 bases not matched to a gene. This CDR3 spans 17 amino acids. CDR1 SGHRS and CDR2 YFSETQ come from the germline V gene. CDR3 bases: TGCGCCAGCAGCTCAGGACAGGGTTTTGGGGGCACAGATACGCAGTATTTT. This sequence encodes CASSSGQGFGGTDTQYF.

This clone was observed a single time. The chain combines TRBV7-9 with TRBJ2-7; possibly TRBD2 for D (7 bases). CDR3 length equals 14 residues. The V and J ends lost 7 bases and 0 bases respectively, with 13 bases between them. Looked up from germline, CDR1 is SEHNR and CDR2 is FQNEAQ (reference sequence). The CDR3 is CASTQGGGSYEQYF. In nucleotides, the CDR3 is TGTGCCAGCACCCAAGGGGGGGGCTCCTACGAGCAGTACTTC.

The V gene is TRBV19, the J gene TRBJ2-6; D possibly corresponds to TRBD1 (6 bases). Per germline, CDR1 LNHDA and CDR2 SQIVND (reference sequence). Trimming shortened V by 6 bases and J by 2 bases, and 23 bases separated the two germline ends. CDR3 size: 19 residues. Here the CDR3 DNA reads TGTGCCAGTAGACCAAAGCCGGGACAAGCCTGGCCTGGGGCCAACGTCCTGACTTTC. Translated: CASRPKPGQAWPGANVLTF.

This chain uses TRBV18 with TRBJ2-3, with 8 bases identical to TRBD1. Germline CDR1 reads KGHSH; CDR2 reads LQKENI. The CDR3 contains 16 residues. V trimming: 1 base; J trimming: 5 bases; junction bases outside the gene matches: 8. The CDR3 DNA reads TGTGCCAGCTCACCACTCAGGACAGGGAAAGGAGATACGCAGTATTTT. Translating it yields CASSPLRTGKGDTQYF.

The J gene is TRBJ2-1, the V gene TRBV4-3; the D gene is possibly TRBD2 (6 bases). Trimming left V 1 base short and J 6 bases short, with 16 bases between. The CDR3 totals 16 residues. Germline lookup yields CDR1 LGHNA and CDR2 YSLEER. The chain's CDR3 is CASSQAGTGTRNEQFF. The CDR3, as DNA: TGCGCCAGCAGCCAAGCCGGGACGGGGACTCGCAATGAGCAGTTCTTC.

The V and J genes are TRBV11-2 and TRBJ1-2, with D unclear. Between the trimmed V and J ends, which lost 5 bases and 4 bases, there was a span of 17 bases. The germline CDR1 and CDR2 sequences are SGHAT and FQNNGV. The length of the CDR3 is 15 residues. CDR3 DNA: TGTGCCAGCAGCCAACGATCGGGTGTAGGCTATGGCTACACCTTC. It specifies CASSQRSGVGYGYTF.

This CDR3 is CASSLSGGLLSTAFF. CDR3 DNA: TGTGCCAGCAGCTTGAGCGGGGGACTCCTTAGTACGGCTTTCTTT. The V gene is TRBV7-2, the J gene TRBJ1-1; weak D call: TRBD1 (5 bases). CDR1 is SGHTA and CDR2 is FQGNSA in the germline V gene. The CDR3 consists of 15 residues. Trimming took 3 bases from V and 11 from J, leaving 22 bases between them.

This chain joins TRBV7-7 and TRBJ2-7; D possibly corresponds to TRBD1 (7 bases). CDR1 SSHAT and CDR2 FNYEAQ come from the germline V gene (reference sequence). The ends were cut back, 6 bases at V and 9 bases at J, with 12 bases in the middle. This CDR3 comprises 11 residues. CDR3 bases: TGTGCCAGCAGTTCAGGGGGAGGGCAGTACTTC. Amino acids: CASSSGGGQYF.

The chain links TRBV5-1 to TRBJ1-1, with D hard to call. The V end was cut by 7 bases, the J end by 8 bases, with 15 bases between. CDR1 is SGHRS and CDR2 is YFSETQ in the germline V gene. The CDR3 runs 12 residues. CDR3 protein: CASAPGNLEAFF. For the CDR3, the DNA is TGCGCCAGCGCCCCCGGTAACTTGGAAGCTTTCTTT.

This chain joins TRBV5-1 and TRBJ1-3, with D perhaps TRBD1 (6 bases). Germline V gene sequence: CDR1 SGHRS, CDR2 YFSETQ. The CDR3 loop spans 17 amino acids. V was pared by 2 bases and J by 4 bases, with 19 bases between. CDR3 loop: CASSLSFDRRGGNTIYF. DNA for the CDR3: TGCGCCAGCAGCTTATCCTTTGACAGGCGGGGGGGAAACACCATATATTTT.

The CDR3 is CASSSTGGNQPQHF. CDR3 bases: TGTGCCAGCAGCTCCACAGGTGGCAATCAGCCCCAGCATTTT. The gene calls are TRBV5-8 and TRBJ1-5; possibly TRBD1 for D (5 bases). V was pared by 3 bases and J by 2 bases, with 9 bases between. The CDR3 runs to 14 residues. Germline CDR1 SGHTS, CDR2 YDEGEE.

This sequence joins TRBV2 and TRBJ2-7; D may be TRBD1 (6 bases). This CDR3 spans 14 amino acids. CDR1 SNHLY and CDR2 FYNNEI come from the germline V gene. Trimming removed 6 bases from V and 2 bases from J, with 14 bases in between. The CDR3 sequence is CASSNTGMAYEQYF. In DNA form, the CDR3 reads TGTGCCAGCAGCAATACAGGGATGGCCTACGAGCAGTACTTC. Full variable domain (outside the CDR3, taken from reference TRBV2 and TRBJ2-7): EPEVTQTPSHQVTQMGQEVILRCVPISNHLYFYWYRQILGQKVEFLVSFYNNEISEKSEIFDDQFSVERPDGSNFTLKIRSTKLEDSAMYFCASSNTGMAYEQYFGPGTRLTVT.

V gene TRBV18 combines with J gene TRBJ1-2, with TRBD1 matching 8 bases. CDR3 length: 13 residues. Trimming at V came to 0 bases and at J to 8 bases, leaving 2 bases not matched to a gene. Germline V lookup: CDR1 KGHSH, CDR2 LQKENI. The CDR3 nucleotides are TGTGCCAGCTCACCACCCGACAGGGGAGGCTACACCTTC. Translating it yields CASSPPDRGGYTF.

The rearrangement links TRBV4-1 to TRBJ2-1; 10 bases are a match to TRBD2. The CDR3 sequence is 13 residues long. Germline-derived CDR1 and CDR2 are MGHRA and YSYEKL. J lost 7 bases, V lost 6 bases, and 3 bases had no gene match. CDR3 protein: CASRTSGTNEQFF. Here the CDR3 DNA reads TGCGCCAGCAGAACTAGCGGGACTAATGAGCAGTTCTTC.

The gene calls are TRBV5-1 and TRBJ2-3; 8 nucleotides align to TRBD1. This CDR3 region has 13 residues. Germline V gene lookup returns CDR1 SGHRS and CDR2 YFSETQ. V was pared by 4 bases and J by 11 bases, with 9 bases of the junction left unmatched. CDR3 nucleotides: TGCGCCAGCAGCGCGACAGGGGTTGAGGGGCAGTATTTT. It specifies CASSATGVEGQYF.

The V gene is TRBV28, the J gene TRBJ1-5; TRBD1 agrees at 10 bases. This CDR3 comprises 17 residues. CDR1 and CDR2 (germline): MDHEN, SYDVKM. Trimming took 2 bases from V and 2 from J; bases not matched to a gene: 6. The CDR3 is CASSLGDRGGGNQPQHF. The CDR3, as DNA: TGTGCCAGCAGTTTAGGGGACAGGGGAGGTGGCAATCAGCCCCAGCATTTT.

This chain joins TRBV15 and TRBJ1-1, with D tentatively TRBD1 (6 bases). The CDR3 runs 14 residues. With 4 bases removed from V and 4 bases from J, the gap between germline ends came to 13 bases. Germline V gives CDR1 LNHNV, CDR2 YYDKDF (reference sequence). The CDR3 sequence is CATSTDWGPTEAFF. The DNA for the CDR3 is TGTGCCACCAGCACCGACTGGGGGCCCACTGAAGCTTTCTTT.

This clone appeared a few times. CDR3 amino acids: CASSETGGSNTEAFF. The CDR3 DNA reads TGTGCCAGCTCCGAGACAGGGGGCTCGAACACTGAAGCTTTCTTT. V gene TRBV11-3 combines with J gene TRBJ1-1, with 10 bases fitting TRBD1. CDR1 and CDR2 from the germline V gene are SGHNT and YENEEA. The CDR3 totals 15 residues. J gave up 1 base and V 8 bases, and 7 bases lay outside the gene matches.